Listed below are T cell receptor beta chains from one sample, sequenced in a study of T cell responses to AZD1222 COVID-19 vaccine. Sequencing was performed with immunoSEQ multiplex PCR; in TCRdb, only in-frame clones are kept and a portion is missing. The sample lists under 150,000 clones, about 90% seen once, with about a tenth in the top ten. Sequenced material: peripheral blood, taken 28 days after the second AZD1222 dose. Receptors were obtained from an adult who received the AZD1222 COVID-19 vaccine. The CDR3 runs from the conserved cysteine through the conserved F or W. The order of the fields is clone size, V gene, D gene, J gene, CDR3 DNA, CDR3 protein. A D gene is named only where the DNA matches it firmly. Only part of the rows carry a size: once, few, many, or a class if the clone is expanded.

NA	TRBV6-5	NA	TRBJ1-1	TGTGCCAGCAGCCGAGGCCTTGAAGCTTTCTTT	CASSRGLEAFF
NA	TRBV5-1	NA	TRBJ2-6	TGCGCCAGCAGCTTGGCCCCCGGACGTTTCTCTGGGGCCAACGTCCTGACTTTC	CASSLAPGRFSGANVLTF
NA	TRBV4-1	NA	TRBJ1-6	TGCGCCAGCAGCCATCCGGGGAGGGACCTCCACTTT	CASSHPGRDLHF
NA	TRBV10-3	NA	TRBJ1-5	TGTGCCATCAGTGAGTCGGCACAGGCCCCCAATCAGCCCCAGCATTTT	CAISESAQAPNQPQHF
NA	TRBV19	NA	TRBJ1-2	TGTGCCAGTAGTATTGGGCAGGAACGGATCTATGGCTACACCTTC	CASSIGQERIYGYTF
NA	TRBV18	NA	TRBJ2-2	TGTGCCAGCTCACAGGAAGGCGGATCTTTGACCGGGGAGCTGTTTTTT	CASSQEGGSLTGELFF
NA	TRBV7-9	NA	TRBJ1-1	TGTGCCAGCAGCTTACTTGGGGGCACTGAAGCTTTCTTT	CASSLLGGTEAFF
NA	TRBV7-6	TRBD1	TRBJ1-1	TGTGCCAGCAGCAAATACGGGACAGGGGTGAACACTGAAGCTTTCTTT	CASSKYGTGVNTEAFF
NA	TRBV5-8	NA	TRBJ2-1	TGTGCCAGCAGCGACGGTAAGCAGTTCTTC	CASSDGKQFF
NA	TRBV5-1	TRBD1	TRBJ1-1	TGCGCCAGCAGCTCGACAGGGTCAAGCACTGAAGCTTTCTTT	CASSSTGSSTEAFF
NA	TRBV2	TRBD1	TRBJ1-4	TGTGCCAGCAAGGGGACAGCTGGAAATGAAAAACTGTTTTTT	CASKGTAGNEKLFF
once	TRBV5-6	TRBD1	TRBJ1-2	TGTGCCAGCAGCCTTGGGACAGAGTCGAACGGCTACACCTTC	CASSLGTESNGYTF
NA	TRBV25-1	TRBD1	TRBJ1-6	TGTGCCAGCAGTGCTTCAGGGGGATGGAATTCACCCCTCCACTTT	CASSASGGWNSPLHF
NA	TRBV27	NA	TRBJ2-1	TGTGCCAGCAGAATCGACAGAAGCTCCTACAATGAGCAGTTCTTC	CASRIDRSSYNEQFF
NA	TRBV30	NA	TRBJ1-6	TGTGCCTGGAGTGTACTCGGGCAGGGGAAAAATTCACCCCTCCACTTT	CAWSVLGQGKNSPLHF
NA	TRBV6-2/TRBV6-3	NA	TRBJ1-1	TGTGCCAGCAGTATACAGGGATACACTGAAGCTTTCTTT	CASSIQGYTEAFF
NA	TRBV12-3/TRBV12-4	NA	TRBJ1-2	TGTGCCAGCAGGCAGGGAAGCTATGGCTACACCTTC	CASRQGSYGYTF
NA	TRBV3-1/TRBV3-2	TRBD2	TRBJ2-3	TGTGCCAGCAGCCAAGGGGGACTAGCAGGAGATACGCAGTATTTT	CASSQGGLAGDTQYF
NA	TRBV18	NA	TRBJ2-1	TGTGCCAGCTCACCAAACTTCGGAGAGCAGTTCTTC	CASSPNFGEQFF
NA	TRBV12-5	NA	TRBJ1-5	TGTGCTAGTGGGCCCAGGGAACTTAGCAATCAGCCCCAGCATTTT	CASGPRELSNQPQHF
NA	TRBV6-5	NA	TRBJ2-3	TGTGCCTGCGCCACCACAGATACGCAGTATTTT	CACATTDTQYF
NA	TRBV3-1/TRBV3-2	NA	TRBJ1-1	TGTGCCAGCAGCCAAGGGCAGGGGGAAGCTTTCTTT	CASSQGQGEAFF
NA	TRBV6-5	TRBD1	TRBJ1-6	TGTGCCAGCAGTTATGGTTGGGACAGGGCCTCACCCCTCCACTTT	CASSYGWDRASPLHF
NA	TRBV7-6	NA	TRBJ1-4	TGTGCCAGCAGCAATCTAAATGAAAAACTGTTTTTT	CASSNLNEKLFF
NA	TRBV5-4	NA	TRBJ1-2	TGTGCCAGCAGTCGGGGTTCGGAGGGAGGGATCTATGGCTACACCTTC	CASSRGSEGGIYGYTF
NA	TRBV6-1	TRBD2	TRBJ2-7	TGTGCCAGCAGTGGACTAGCGGGAGGATTATCATACGAGCAGTACTTC	CASSGLAGGLSYEQYF
NA	TRBV3-1/TRBV3-2	TRBD2	TRBJ2-5	TGTGCCAGCAACCGACTAGCGGGATCTCATCGGGAGACCCAGTACTTC	CASNRLAGSHRETQYF
NA	TRBV7-8	TRBD1	TRBJ1-2	TGTGCCAGCAGCGCGCGACAGGGGTCTGGCGGCTACACCTTC	CASSARQGSGGYTF
once	TRBV9	NA	TRBJ1-6	TGTGCCAGCAGCGTAGGGGGGGCCGGGAATTCACCCCTCCACTTT	CASSVGGAGNSPLHF
few	TRBV6-5	TRBD2	TRBJ2-1	TGTGCCAGCAGTTACGAAGCGGGAGTCTACAATGAGCAGTTCTTC	CASSYEAGVYNEQFF
NA	TRBV7-2	NA	TRBJ2-3	TGTGCCAGCAGCCCAGGACAGTCCACAGATACGCAGTATTTT	CASSPGQSTDTQYF
once	TRBV15	TRBD1	TRBJ1-5	TGTGCCACCAGCTCAGGACAGGGGAAAGGTCAGCCCCAGCATTTT	CATSSGQGKGQPQHF
NA	TRBV11-2	NA	TRBJ1-1	TGTGCCAGCAGCCACCTTGGGGCTGAAGCTTTCTTT	CASSHLGAEAFF